A selection of T cell receptor beta chains follows, all from one sample in a study of blood T cell repertoires in COVID-19. The method was immunoSEQ multiplex PCR; TCRdb's version includes in-frame clones alone and lacks a portion of them. The sample lists 150,000 to 170,000 clones, about 85% occurring once. Sequenced sample: peripheral blood. These receptors were collected from a man aged 60-69 years with COVID-19, enrolled during active disease. The CDR3 runs from the conserved cysteine through the conserved F or W. A D gene is named only where the DNA matches it firmly. Clone size, where shown, is once, few, many, or a class for clones that have expanded.

>TRBV7-2|.|TRBJ1-4|15|TRBD1
TGTGCCAGCAGCTTAGTGGGACAGGATCGGGAAAAACTGTTTTTT
CASSLVGQDREKLFF
>TRBV28|.|TRBJ1-6|13|TRBD1
TGTGCCAGCAGCCGGGACAGAATTTCACCCCTCCACTTT
CASSRDRISPLHF
>TRBV2|.|TRBJ1-4|15|.
TGTGCCAGCAGATCCCAGGTAGTGGCTAATGAAAAACTGTTTTTT
CASRSQVVANEKLFF
>TRBV30|.|TRBJ2-3|11|.
TGTGCCTGGAGTCGCGTGGATACGCAGTATTTT
CAWSRVDTQYF
>TRBV5-8|few|TRBJ1-5|14|.
TGTGCCAGCAGCTTGGGCAGGGGAGATCAGCCCCAGCATTTT
CASSLGRGDQPQHF
>TRBV14|.|TRBJ2-3|14|TRBD1
TGTGCCACGGGACAGGGGGATAGCACAGATACGCAGTATTTT
CATGQGDSTDTQYF
>TRBV7-2|.|TRBJ2-2|15|TRBD2
TGTGCCAGCAGCGAGCGGGGGGGCGACACCGGGGAGCTGTTTTTT
CASSERGGDTGELFF
>TRBV27|.|TRBJ1-1|14|TRBD1
TGTGCCAGCAGCCCACAGGGGGCGCACACTGAAGCTTTCTTT
CASSPQGAHTEAFF
>TRBV5-3|.|TRBJ2-3|17|TRBD1
TGTGCCAGAAGCCGTAGAAACACAGGGGCGGCTGGAGATACGCAGTATTTT
CARSRRNTGAAGDTQYF
>TRBV15|.|TRBJ1-5|16|TRBD1
TGTGCCACCAGCAGAACGGACAGGGGACCCAATCAGCCCCAGCATTTT
CATSRTDRGPNQPQHF
>TRBV3-1/TRBV3-2|.|TRBJ2-4|17|TRBD1
TGTGCCAGCAAAGGGACAGGGGGCTGGCAGAGCAAAAACATTCAGTACTTC
CASKGTGGWQSKNIQYF
>TRBV9|once|TRBJ2-7|13|.
TGTGCCAGCAGCGCAGGGCCCACCTACGAGCAGTACTTC
CASSAGPTYEQYF
>TRBV4-1|.|TRBJ1-6|13|.
TGCGCCAGCAGCCAAGGGTTAGTTTCACCCCTCCACTTT
CASSQGLVSPLHF
>TRBV18|few|TRBJ2-3|14|TRBD2
TGTGCCAGCTCTAGCGGGGCTAGCACAGATACGCAGTATTTT
CASSSGASTDTQYF
>TRBV6-4|once|TRBJ2-7|19|TRBD1
TGTGCCAGCCATCGTCCGGTCCGTCACCAGCCAGGGACAGAATACGAGCAGTACTTC
CASHRPVRHQPGTEYEQYF
>TRBV7-8|.|TRBJ2-7|13|.
TGTGCCAGCAGCTTAGTATGGCAGGCCGAGCAGTACTTC
CASSLVWQAEQYF
>TRBV6-5|once|TRBJ2-5|16|TRBD1
TGTGCCAGCAGTTACTCGGGCAGGGGGCTTACAGAGACCCAGTACTTC
CASSYSGRGLTETQYF
>TRBV7-9|.|TRBJ2-7|14|.
TGTGCCAGCAGCACGCGGACAGTTCCCAACGAGCAGTACTTC
CASSTRTVPNEQYF
>TRBV29-1|once|TRBJ1-1|12|.
TGCAGCGGACTACGACAGGACACTGAAGCTTTCTTT
CSGLRQDTEAFF
>TRBV27|.|TRBJ1-1|13|.
TGTGCCAGCAACCCACGACCGGGGACTGAAGCTTTCTTT
CASNPRPGTEAFF
>TRBV18|.|TRBJ1-4|14|TRBD1
TGTGCCAGCTCACTACAGGGGGCTAATGAAAAACTGTTTTTT
CASSLQGANEKLFF
>TRBV18|.|TRBJ1-1|14|.
TGTGCCAGCTCGCCTACCTCAGGGAACACTGAAGCTTTCTTT
CASSPTSGNTEAFF
>TRBV5-1|once|TRBJ1-2|13|.
TGCGCCAGCAGCTTGGGGGGGGACTTACCCGCTACCTTC
CASSLGGDLPATF
>TRBV7-2|once|TRBJ1-2|14|TRBD1
TGTGCCAGCAGCTACGACAGGGGAGAGTATGGCTACACCTTC
CASSYDRGEYGYTF
>TRBV9|.|TRBJ2-3|14|.
TGTGCCAGCAGCTACTACGAGAGCACAGATACGCAGTATTTT
CASSYYESTDTQYF
>TRBV19|.|TRBJ1-4|14|.
TGTGCCAGTAGTAACGTACCGGGTAATGAAAAACTGTTTTTT
CASSNVPGNEKLFF
>TRBV9|.|TRBJ2-1|13|.
TGTGCCAGCAGCGTAGCGGGAGCGGGTGAGCAGTTCTTC
CASSVAGAGEQFF
>TRBV7-9|.|TRBJ2-5|14|TRBD1
TGTGCCAGCAGCCGACAGGGGGCCGGGGAGACCCAGTACTTC
CASSRQGAGETQYF
>TRBV18|.|TRBJ1-1|14|.
TGTGCCGGCTCACCCTTACCTTCTCGAGAGGAAGCTTTCTTT
CAGSPLPSREEAFF
>TRBV18|.|TRBJ1-2|15|.
TGTGCCAGCTCCCCGACGGCGGGCATGTTCTATGGCTACACCTTC
CASSPTAGMFYGYTF
>TRBV18|.|TRBJ2-2|17|TRBD2
TGTGCCAGCTCATTCCTTGTCCCGGGAGGGAACACCGGGGAGCTGTTTTTT
CASSFLVPGGNTGELFF
>TRBV28|few|TRBJ1-5|14|.
TGTGCCAGCAGTTTAGTTCGGGGAAATCAGCCCCAGCATTTT
CASSLVRGNQPQHF
>TRBV6-6|.|TRBJ2-3|14|TRBD1
TGTGCCAGCAGCCCAGGGGGTGTCACAGATACGCAGTATTTT
CASSPGGVTDTQYF
>TRBV5-1|.|TRBJ2-1|14|TRBD2
TGCGCCAGCAGCTCCTCGGGGAGGGCCTATGAGCAGTTCTTC
CASSSSGRAYEQFF
>TRBV27|.|TRBJ1-1|16|.
TGTGCCAGCAGCCCCATAACTGGCACAGGGCGGACTGAAGCTTTCTTT
CASSPITGTGRTEAFF
>TRBV4-1|.|TRBJ2-3|16|.
TGCGCCAGCAGCCAAGGCAGCGGAGGTAGCACAGATACGCAGTATTTT
CASSQGSGGSTDTQYF
>TRBV14|few|TRBJ2-1|12|TRBD1
TGTGCCAGCAGCTCACAGGGGAATGAGCAGTTCTTC
CASSSQGNEQFF
>TRBV3-1/TRBV3-2|.|TRBJ1-4|15|TRBD1
TGTGCCAGCAGCCCGGGACAGGGAGGTAATGAAAAACTGTTTTTT
CASSPGQGGNEKLFF
>TRBV6-2/TRBV6-3|.|TRBJ2-2|15|TRBD2
TGTGCCAGCAGTCTGGGGAGGGGAGACACCGGGGAGCTGTTTTTT
CASSLGRGDTGELFF
>TRBV7-3|.|TRBJ2-7|15|TRBD2
TGTGCCAGCAGCCTCCTACTAGCGGGGAAGGGGGAGCAGTACTTC
CASSLLLAGKGEQYF
>TRBV6-1|.|TRBJ2-3|16|TRBD2
TGTGCCAGCAGTGAAAGGCCAGCGGGAGGGCGAGATACGCAGTATTTT
CASSERPAGGRDTQYF
>TRBV7-2|.|TRBJ1-2|13|TRBD1
TGTGCCAGCAGCCAACAGGGGGCTGGTGGCTACACCTTC
CASSQQGAGGYTF
>TRBV12-5|.|TRBJ1-6|12|.
TGTGCTAGTGGTTTCGATAATTCACCCCTCCACTTT
CASGFDNSPLHF
>TRBV7-2|once|TRBJ2-1|14|.
TGTGCCAGCAGCTCCAGTCCGACAACGAATAAGCAGTTCTTC
CASSSSPTTNKQFF
>TRBV5-5|once|TRBJ2-7|16|TRBD2
TGTGCCAGCAGCTTGGCCGGGACTAGAGCTCTGAAGGAGCAGTACTTC
CASSLAGTRALKEQYF
>TRBV7-3|few|TRBJ2-3|19|.
TGTGCCAGCAGCTTACTACCCTCGAGGGCGGGGGCTGGCACAGATACGCAGTATTTT
CASSLLPSRAGAGTDTQYF
>TRBV6-2/TRBV6-3|.|TRBJ2-3|17|TRBD1
TGTGCCAGCAGTCCAGTCTCTGGGACAGGCGACACAGATACGCAGTATTTT
CASSPVSGTGDTDTQYF
>TRBV5-6|few|TRBJ1-6|15|TRBD1
TGTGCCAGCAGCTCACCGGGACAGTATAATTCACCCCTCCACTTT
CASSSPGQYNSPLHF
>TRBV24-1|.|TRBJ1-1|13|.
TGTGCCACCAGTAACCAGGGGCTAACTGAAGCTTTCTTT
CATSNQGLTEAFF
>TRBV2|.|TRBJ1-1|12|TRBD1
TGTGCCAGCAGAGACATGGGACAGGGGCCTTTCTTT
CASRDMGQGPFF
>TRBV19|.|TRBJ1-5|14|.
TGTGCCAGTAGTATAGAGAGCGGGAATCAGCCCCAGCATTTT
CASSIESGNQPQHF
>TRBV4-3|once|TRBJ1-6|19|.
TGCGCCAGCAGCCAAGATGCAGCCCTGGGGGGGTTTGGCAATTCACCCCTCCACTTT
CASSQDAALGGFGNSPLHF
>TRBV6-1|.|TRBJ1-1|14|.
TGTGCCAGCAGTGAACAGGGCATGAACACTGAAGCTTTCTTT
CASSEQGMNTEAFF
>TRBV4-3|.|TRBJ1-1|14|.
TGCGCCAGCAGCCAAGGTGGCATGAACACTGAAGCTTTCTTT
CASSQGGMNTEAFF
>TRBV7-8|.|TRBJ1-2|14|.
TGTGCCAGCAGCTTAGCGCCAGCTAACTATGGCTACACCTTC
CASSLAPANYGYTF
>TRBV30|.|TRBJ2-5|11|TRBD2
TGTGCCTGTACTAGCGGGAAGACCCAGTACTTC
CACTSGKTQYF
>TRBV19|once|TRBJ1-2|12|.
TGTGCCAGTCAGGGGAGGGTAGGTGGCTACACCTTC
CASQGRVGGYTF
>TRBV11-3|.|TRBJ1-5|18|.
TGTGCCAGCCAACTCGCTCCAGCGCCGCAGGGGAAAGGTCAGCCCCAGCATTTT
CASQLAPAPQGKGQPQHF
>TRBV27|.|TRBJ2-3|17|TRBD1
TGTGCCAGCAGTAGATCTACCGGGACAGGGGGCACAGATACGCAGTATTTT
CASSRSTGTGGTDTQYF